Listed here is a single T cell receptor beta chain. Only in-frame clones appear in the TCRdb table, and some are missing; sequencing was by immunoSEQ multiplex PCR. The sample consists of some 93,000 clones, 95% of them appearing once. This entry belongs to a study of technical replicates of blood from a handful of donors. The CDR3 has 13 residues. The germline CDR1 and CDR2 sequences are GTSNPN and SVGIG (reference sequence). V lost 4 bases to trimming and J lost 0 bases, with 10 bases between them. The material sequenced was T cells isolated from PBMCs. The TCR originated in a human donor in good health. J is TRBJ2-7 and V is TRBV30; D gene ambiguous. Here the CDR3 reads CAWIGLSSYEQYF. For the CDR3, the DNA is TGTGCCTGGATCGGTTTGAGCTCCTACGAGCAGTACTTC. Filled out from reference TRBV30 and TRBJ2-7, the complete variable domain reads SQTIHQWPATLVQPVGSPLSLECTVEGTSNPNLYWYRQAAGRGLQLLFYSVGIGQISSEVPQNLSASRPQDRQFILSSKKLLLSDSGFYLCAWIGLSSYEQYFGPGTRLTVT.